This T cell receptor beta chain was sequenced in a study of blood T cell repertoires in COVID-19. Study overall: Italy, Spain and the United States were the sources of the convalescent and acute COVID-19 samples. The cDNA or gDNA used as material had been derived from T cells, B-cell-depleted T cells, or PBMCs.

V lost 6 bases to trimming and J lost 3 bases; unmatched junction nucleotides: 4. CDR1 is SGHTA and CDR2 is FQGTGA in the germline V gene. The CDR3 has 13 amino acids. Source study methods: Estimation of nucleated cell counts was performed using reference gene primer amplification. Only in-frame clones appear in the TCRdb table, and some are missing; sequencing was by immunoSEQ multiplex PCR. V and J calls and clone size follow that table, whereas D and trimming were derived from the DNA. The sample lists 40,000 to 65,000 clones; around 84% were seen once. This sequence was found in a man in his sixties or seventies with active COVID-19. The V and J genes are TRBV7-3 and TRBJ1-1; 7 bases are shared with TRBD1. The sample was peripheral blood. CDR3 nucleotides: TGTGCCAGCAGGGAGACAGGGTACACTGAAGCTTTCTTT. Translating it yields CASRETGYTEAFF. The full variable domain, rest sourced from reference TRBV7-3 and TRBJ1-1, is GAGVSQTPSNKVTEKGKYVELRCDPISGHTALYWYRQSLGQGPEFLIYFQGTGAADDSGLPNDRFFAVRPEGSVSTLKIQRTERGDSAVYLCASRETGYTEAFFGQGTRLTVV.